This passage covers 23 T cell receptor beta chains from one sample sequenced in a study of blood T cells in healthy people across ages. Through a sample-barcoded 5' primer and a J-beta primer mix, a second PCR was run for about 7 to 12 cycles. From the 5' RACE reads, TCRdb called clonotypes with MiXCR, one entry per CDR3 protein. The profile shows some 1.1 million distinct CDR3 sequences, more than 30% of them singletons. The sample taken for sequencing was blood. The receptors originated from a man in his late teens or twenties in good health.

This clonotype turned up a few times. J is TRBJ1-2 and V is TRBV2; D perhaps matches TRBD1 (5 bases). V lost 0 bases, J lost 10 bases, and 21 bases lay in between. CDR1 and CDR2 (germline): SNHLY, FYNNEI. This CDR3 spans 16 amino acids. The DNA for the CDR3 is TGTGCCAGCAGTGAAGCGGGAGCGGGGCTCCCGCTTTCCTACACCTTC. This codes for CASSEAGAGLPLSYTF.

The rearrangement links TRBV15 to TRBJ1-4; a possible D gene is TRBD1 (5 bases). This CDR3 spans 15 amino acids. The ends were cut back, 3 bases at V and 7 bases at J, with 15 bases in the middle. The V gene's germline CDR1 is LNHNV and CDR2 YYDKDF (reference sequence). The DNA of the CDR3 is TGTGCCACCAGCAGCCTAAGCCCCGGGGGTGAAAAACTGTTTTTT. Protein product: CATSSLSPGGEKLFF.

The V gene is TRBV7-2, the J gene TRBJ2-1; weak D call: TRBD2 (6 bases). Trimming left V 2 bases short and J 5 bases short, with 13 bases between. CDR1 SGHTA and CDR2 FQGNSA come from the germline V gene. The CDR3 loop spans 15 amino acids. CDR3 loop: CASSLMGVADNEQFF. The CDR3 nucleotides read TGTGCCAGCAGCTTAATGGGGGTAGCGGACAATGAGCAGTTCTTC.

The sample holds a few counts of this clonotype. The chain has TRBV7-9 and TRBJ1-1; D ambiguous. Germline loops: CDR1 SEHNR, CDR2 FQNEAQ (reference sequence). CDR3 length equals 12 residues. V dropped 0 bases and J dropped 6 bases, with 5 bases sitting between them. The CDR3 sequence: CASSLADPEAFF. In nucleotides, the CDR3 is TGTGCCAGCAGCTTAGCGGACCCTGAAGCTTTCTTT.

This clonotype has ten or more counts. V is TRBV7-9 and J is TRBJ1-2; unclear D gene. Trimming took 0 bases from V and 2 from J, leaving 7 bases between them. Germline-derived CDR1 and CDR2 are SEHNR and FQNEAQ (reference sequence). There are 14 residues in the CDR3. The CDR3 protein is CASSLAQQNYGYTF. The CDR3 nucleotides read TGTGCCAGCAGCTTAGCGCAGCAAAACTATGGCTACACCTTC.

CDR3 loop: CAWRGRRQLMDIQYF. CDR3 in DNA: TGTGCCTGGAGGGGACGGCGACAGTTGATGGACATTCAGTACTTC. The gene calls are TRBV30 and TRBJ2-4, with D perhaps given as TRBD1 or TRBD2 (5 bases each). Germline V gene sequence: CDR1 GTSNPN, CDR2 SVGIG (reference sequence). With 3 bases removed from V and 8 bases from J, the gap between germline ends came to 20 bases. The CDR3 extends over 15 amino acids.

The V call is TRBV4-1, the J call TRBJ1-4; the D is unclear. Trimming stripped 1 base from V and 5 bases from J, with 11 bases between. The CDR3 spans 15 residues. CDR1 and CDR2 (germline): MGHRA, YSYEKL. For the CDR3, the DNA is TGCGCCAGCAGCCAAGTAGGTCCTCCGAATGAAAAACTGTTTTTT. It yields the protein CASSQVGPPNEKLFF.

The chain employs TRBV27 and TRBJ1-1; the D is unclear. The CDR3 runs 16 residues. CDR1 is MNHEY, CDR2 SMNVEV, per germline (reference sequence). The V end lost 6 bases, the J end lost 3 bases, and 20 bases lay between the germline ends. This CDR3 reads CASSPADYFRDTEAFF. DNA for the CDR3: TGTGCCAGCAGCCCGGCGGACTATTTTAGGGACACTGAAGCTTTCTTT.

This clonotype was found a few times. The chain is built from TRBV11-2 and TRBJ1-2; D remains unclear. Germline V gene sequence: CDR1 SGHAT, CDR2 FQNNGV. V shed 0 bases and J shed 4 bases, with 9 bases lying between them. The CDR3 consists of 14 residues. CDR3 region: CASSLDTEFYGYTF. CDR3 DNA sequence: TGTGCCAGCAGCTTAGATACAGAGTTCTATGGCTACACCTTC.

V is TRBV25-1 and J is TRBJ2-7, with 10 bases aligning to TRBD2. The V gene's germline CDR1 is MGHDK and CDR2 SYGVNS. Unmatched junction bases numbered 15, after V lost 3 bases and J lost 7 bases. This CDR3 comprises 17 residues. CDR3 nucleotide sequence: TGTGCCAGCAGTGATCCCTTCAGCGGGGGGGCCGCCAATGAGCAGTACTTC. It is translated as CASSDPFSGGAANEQYF.

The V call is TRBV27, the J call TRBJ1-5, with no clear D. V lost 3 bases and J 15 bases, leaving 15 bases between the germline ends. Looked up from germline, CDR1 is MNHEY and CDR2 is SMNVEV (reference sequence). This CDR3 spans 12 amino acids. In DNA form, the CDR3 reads TGTGCCAGCAGTTTTCCGAGGAGCGAGTTGCATTTT. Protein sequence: CASSFPRSELHF.

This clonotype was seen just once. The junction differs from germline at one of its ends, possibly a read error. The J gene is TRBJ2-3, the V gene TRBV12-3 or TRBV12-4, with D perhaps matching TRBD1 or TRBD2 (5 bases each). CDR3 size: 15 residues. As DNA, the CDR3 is TGTGCCAGCAGTGGCGGTGGGGCTAGCACAGGTACGCAGTATTTT. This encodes CASSGGGASTGTQYF.

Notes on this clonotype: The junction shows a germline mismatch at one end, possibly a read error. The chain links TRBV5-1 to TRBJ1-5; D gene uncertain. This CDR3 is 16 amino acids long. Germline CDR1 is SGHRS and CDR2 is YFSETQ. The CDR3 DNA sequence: TGCTCCAGCAGCACCTGGACCCCGTATAGCAATCAGCCCCAGCATTTT. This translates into CSSSTWTPYSNQPQHF.

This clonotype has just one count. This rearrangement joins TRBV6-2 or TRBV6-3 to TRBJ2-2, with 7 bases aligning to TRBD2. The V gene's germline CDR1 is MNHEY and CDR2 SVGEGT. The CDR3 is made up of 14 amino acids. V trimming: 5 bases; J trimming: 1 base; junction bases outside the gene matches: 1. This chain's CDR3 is CASSSGKNTGELFF. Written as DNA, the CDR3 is TGTGCCAGCAGTAGCGGGAAGAACACCGGGGAGCTGTTTTTT.

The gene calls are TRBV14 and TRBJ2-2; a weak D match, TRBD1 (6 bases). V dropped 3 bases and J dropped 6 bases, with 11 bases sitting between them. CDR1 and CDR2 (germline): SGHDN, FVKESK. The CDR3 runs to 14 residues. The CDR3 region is CASSQNRVPGELFF. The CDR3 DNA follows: TGTGCCAGCAGCCAGAACAGGGTCCCCGGGGAGCTGTTTTTT.

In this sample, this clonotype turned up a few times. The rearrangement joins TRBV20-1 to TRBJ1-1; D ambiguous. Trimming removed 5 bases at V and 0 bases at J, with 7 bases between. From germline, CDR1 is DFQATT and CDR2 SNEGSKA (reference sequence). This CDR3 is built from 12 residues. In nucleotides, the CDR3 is TGCAGTGCTTCGACGGTGAACACTGAAGCTTTCTTT. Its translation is CSASTVNTEAFF.

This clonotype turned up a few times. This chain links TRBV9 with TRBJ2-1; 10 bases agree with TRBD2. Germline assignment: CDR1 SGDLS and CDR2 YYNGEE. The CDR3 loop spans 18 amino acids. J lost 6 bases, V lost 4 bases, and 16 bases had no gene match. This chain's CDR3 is CASSTPLTGTSEPNEQFF. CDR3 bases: TGTGCCAGCAGCACGCCCTTAACCGGGACTAGCGAACCCAATGAGCAGTTCTTC.

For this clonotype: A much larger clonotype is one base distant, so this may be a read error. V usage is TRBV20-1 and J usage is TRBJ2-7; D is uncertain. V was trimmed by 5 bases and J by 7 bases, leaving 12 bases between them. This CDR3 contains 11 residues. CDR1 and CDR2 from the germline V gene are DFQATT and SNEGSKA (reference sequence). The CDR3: CSASRLGEQYF. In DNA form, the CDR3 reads TGCAGTGCTTCCAGGTTGGGTGAGCAGTACTTC.

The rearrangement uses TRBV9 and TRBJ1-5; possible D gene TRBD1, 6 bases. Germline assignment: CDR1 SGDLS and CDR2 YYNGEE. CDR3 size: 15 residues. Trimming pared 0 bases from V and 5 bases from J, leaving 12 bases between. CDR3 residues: CASSVGDMVDQPQHF. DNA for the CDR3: TGTGCCAGCAGCGTAGGGGACATGGTGGATCAGCCCCAGCATTTT.

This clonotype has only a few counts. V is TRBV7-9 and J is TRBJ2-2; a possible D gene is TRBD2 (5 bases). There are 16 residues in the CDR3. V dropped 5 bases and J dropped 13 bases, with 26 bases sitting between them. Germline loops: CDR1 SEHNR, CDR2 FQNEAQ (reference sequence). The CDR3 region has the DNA TGTGCCAGCAGCCCCAGACTTGACTATACCCGGGATGGGCTGTTTTTT. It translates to CASSPRLDYTRDGLFF.

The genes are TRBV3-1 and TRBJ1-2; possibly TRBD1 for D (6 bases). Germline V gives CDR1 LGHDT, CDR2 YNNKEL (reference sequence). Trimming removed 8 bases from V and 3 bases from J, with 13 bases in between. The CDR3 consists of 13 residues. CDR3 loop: CASQGDTYYGYTF. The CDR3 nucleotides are TGTGCCAGCCAAGGGGACACCTACTATGGCTACACCTTC.

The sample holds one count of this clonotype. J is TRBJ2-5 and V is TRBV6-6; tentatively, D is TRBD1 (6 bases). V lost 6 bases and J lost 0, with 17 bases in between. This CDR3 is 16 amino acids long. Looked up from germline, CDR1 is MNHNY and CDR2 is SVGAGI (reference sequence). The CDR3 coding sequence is TGTGCCAGCAGCCTCCGACGACAGGAAGACCAAGAGACCCAGTACTTC. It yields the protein CASSLRRQEDQETQYF.

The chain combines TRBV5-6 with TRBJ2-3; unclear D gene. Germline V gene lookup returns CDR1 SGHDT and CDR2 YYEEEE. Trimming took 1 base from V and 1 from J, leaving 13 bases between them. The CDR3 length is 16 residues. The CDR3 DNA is TGTGCCAGCAGCTTGCCGATCCCAGGAGGCACAGATACGCAGTATTTT. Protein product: CASSLPIPGGTDTQYF.